Listed below are T cell receptor beta chains from one sample, sequenced in a study of memory CD4+ T cells and cytomegalovirus serostatus. Sequenced by immunoSEQ multiplex PCR; TCRdb stores in-frame clones only, minus some. The sample includes around 60,000 clones, 75% to 85% of them seen just once. Sequencing used memory CD4+ T cells from blood. The origin of the receptors is an adult in good health and CMV-seronegative. CDR3s include the opening cysteine and the closing phenylalanine or tryptophan.

>TRBJ1-2|TRBV2
CASSRQDYGYTF
>TRBJ1-1|TRBV19
CASSFSASALEAFF
>TRBJ1-3|TRBV12-5
CASGIVRGLQQPRSGNTIYF
>TRBJ2-5|TRBV4-1
CASSQEGPSGETQYF
>TRBJ2-7|TRBV19
CASSGDRVDNEQYF
>TRBJ2-3|TRBV9
CASSVGGGYTDTQYF
>TRBJ2-5|TRBV4-2
CASRTEVAGGETQYF
>TRBJ2-2|TRBV9
CASKSGATGELFF
>TRBJ2-1|TRBV7-3
CASSLGLTNEQFF
>TRBJ2-1|TRBV16
CASSPVAGARNNEQFF
>TRBJ2-7|TRBV12-2
CASRLSSGAPYEQYF
>TRBJ2-1|TRBV6-4
CASRASLAGEPPAQFF
>TRBJ2-1|TRBV5-1
CASSSSGYAYNEQFF
>TRBJ1-5|TRBV27
CASSPGPYQPQHF
>TRBJ2-3|TRBV6-1
CASSESGFTDTQYF
>TRBJ2-7|TRBV7-8
CASSLVRVEQYF
>TRBJ1-5|TRBV4-1
CASSQDLGTGARQPQHF
>TRBJ2-5|TRBV7-6
CASSPLGGTIQETQYF
>TRBJ2-2|TRBV19
CASSTRQATGELFF
>TRBJ2-1|TRBV5-5
CASGASGAYNEQFF
>TRBJ2-4|TRBV6-6
CASSPGGGVKNIQYF
>TRBJ2-1|TRBV7-9
CASSLALAGAGNEQFF
>TRBJ1-5|TRBV7-2
CASSGGTGVFNQPQHF
>TRBJ2-1|TRBV6-1
CASSEEWIRARPNNEQFF